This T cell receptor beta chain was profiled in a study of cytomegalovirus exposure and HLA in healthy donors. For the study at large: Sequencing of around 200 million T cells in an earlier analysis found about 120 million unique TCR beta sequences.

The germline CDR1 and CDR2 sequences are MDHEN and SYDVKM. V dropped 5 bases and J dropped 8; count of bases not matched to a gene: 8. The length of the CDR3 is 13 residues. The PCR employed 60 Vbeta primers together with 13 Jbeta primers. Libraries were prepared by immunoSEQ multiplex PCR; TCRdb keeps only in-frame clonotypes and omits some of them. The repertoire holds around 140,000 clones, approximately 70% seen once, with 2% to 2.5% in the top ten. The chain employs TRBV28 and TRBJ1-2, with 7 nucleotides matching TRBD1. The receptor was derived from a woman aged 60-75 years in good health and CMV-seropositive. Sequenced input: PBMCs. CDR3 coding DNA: TGTGCCAGCAGTACGGGACAGAGGGGAGGCTACACCTTC. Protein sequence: CASSTGQRGGYTF.